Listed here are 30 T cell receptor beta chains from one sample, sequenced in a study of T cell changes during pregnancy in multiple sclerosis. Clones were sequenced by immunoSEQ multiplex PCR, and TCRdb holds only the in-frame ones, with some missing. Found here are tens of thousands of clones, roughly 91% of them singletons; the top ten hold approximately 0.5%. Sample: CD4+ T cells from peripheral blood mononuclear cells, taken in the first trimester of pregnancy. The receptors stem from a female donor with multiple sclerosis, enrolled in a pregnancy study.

The CDR3 is CASSPRTGGNQPQHF. CDR3 nucleotide sequence: TGTGCCAGCAGCCCTCGGACAGGGGGAAATCAGCCCCAGCATTTT. The V call is TRBV14, the J call TRBJ1-5, with 10 bases fitting TRBD1. The CDR3 loop spans 15 amino acids. Germline loops: CDR1 SGHDN, CDR2 FVKESK. With V trimmed by 4 bases and J by 4 bases, 4 bases remained unmatched.

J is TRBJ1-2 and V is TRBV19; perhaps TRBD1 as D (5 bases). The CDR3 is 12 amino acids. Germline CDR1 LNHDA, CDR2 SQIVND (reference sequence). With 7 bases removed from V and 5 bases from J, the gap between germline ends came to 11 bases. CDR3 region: CASTQTEYGYTF. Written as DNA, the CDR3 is TGTGCCAGTACCCAGACAGAGTATGGCTACACCTTC.

This CDR3 reads CASSALSGTATYGYTF. In nucleotides, the CDR3 is TGTGCCAGCAGTGCCCTTAGCGGGACAGCTACCTATGGCTACACCTTC. J is TRBJ1-2 and V is TRBV2; 7 nucleotides line up with TRBD1. V gave up 4 bases and J gave up 4 bases; unmatched junction bases: 12. Per germline, CDR1 SNHLY and CDR2 FYNNEI. CDR3 length: 16 amino acids.

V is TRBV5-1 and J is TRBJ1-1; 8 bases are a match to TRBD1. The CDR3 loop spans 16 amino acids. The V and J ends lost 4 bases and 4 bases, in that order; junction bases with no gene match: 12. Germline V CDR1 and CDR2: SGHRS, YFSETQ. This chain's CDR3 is CASSLYGQGLATEAFF. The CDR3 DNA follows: TGCGCCAGCAGCCTGTATGGACAGGGTCTTGCCACTGAAGCTTTCTTT.

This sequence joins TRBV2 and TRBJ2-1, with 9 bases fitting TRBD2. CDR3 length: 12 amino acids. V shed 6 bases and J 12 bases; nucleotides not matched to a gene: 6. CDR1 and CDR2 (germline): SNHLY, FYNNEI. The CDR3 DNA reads TGTGCCAGCAGGGGACTAGCATCGGTGCAGTTCTTC. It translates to CASRGLASVQFF.

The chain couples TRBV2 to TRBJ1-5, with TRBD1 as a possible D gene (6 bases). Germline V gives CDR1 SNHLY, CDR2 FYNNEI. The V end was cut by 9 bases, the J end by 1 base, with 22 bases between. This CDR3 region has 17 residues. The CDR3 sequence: CASTLSARGSSNQPQHF. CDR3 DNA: TGTGCCAGTACGCTGTCGGCCAGGGGCTCAAGCAATCAGCCCCAGCATTTT.

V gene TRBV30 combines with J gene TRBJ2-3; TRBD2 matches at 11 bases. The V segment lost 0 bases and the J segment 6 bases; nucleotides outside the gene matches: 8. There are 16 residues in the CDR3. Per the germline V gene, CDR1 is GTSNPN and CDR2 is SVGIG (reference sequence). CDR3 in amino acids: CAWSVRISGRGDTQYF. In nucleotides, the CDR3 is TGTGCCTGGAGTGTACGAATTAGCGGGAGGGGGGATACGCAGTATTTT.

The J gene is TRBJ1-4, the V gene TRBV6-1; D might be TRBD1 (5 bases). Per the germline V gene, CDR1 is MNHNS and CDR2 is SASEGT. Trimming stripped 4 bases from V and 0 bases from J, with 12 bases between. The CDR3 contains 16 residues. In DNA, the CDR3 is TGTGCCAGCAGTGGGGCAGGGATTTCAACTAATGAAAAACTGTTTTTT. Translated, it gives CASSGAGISTNEKLFF.

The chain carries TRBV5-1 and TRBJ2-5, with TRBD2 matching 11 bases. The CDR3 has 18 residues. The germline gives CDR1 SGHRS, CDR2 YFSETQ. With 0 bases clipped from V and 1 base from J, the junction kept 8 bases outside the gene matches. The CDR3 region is CASSLGLAGTKIQETQYF. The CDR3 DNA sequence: TGCGCCAGCAGCTTGGGACTAGCGGGGACCAAGATCCAAGAGACCCAGTACTTC.

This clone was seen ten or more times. The CDR3 loop reads CASSQGSFQTFPNYGYTF. As DNA, the CDR3 is TGCGCCAGCAGCCAAGGGAGTTTCCAAACCTTTCCTAACTATGGCTACACCTTC. This rearrangement joins TRBV4-1 to TRBJ1-2; D not certain. Germline CDR1 MGHRA, CDR2 YSYEKL. The V end was cut by 1 base, the J end by 0 bases, with 18 bases between. The CDR3 has 18 amino acids.

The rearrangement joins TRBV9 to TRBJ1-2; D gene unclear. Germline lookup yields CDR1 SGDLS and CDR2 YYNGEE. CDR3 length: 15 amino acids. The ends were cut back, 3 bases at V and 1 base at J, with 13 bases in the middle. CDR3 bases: TGTGCCAGCAGCGAAAGTTTAGGGAGTAACTATGGCTACACCTTC. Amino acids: CASSESLGSNYGYTF.

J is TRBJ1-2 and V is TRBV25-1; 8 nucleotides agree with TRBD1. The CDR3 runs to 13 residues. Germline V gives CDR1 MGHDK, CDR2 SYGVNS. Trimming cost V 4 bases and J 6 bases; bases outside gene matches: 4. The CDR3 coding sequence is TGTGCCAGCAGTGTACGACAGGGGAATGGCTACACCTTC. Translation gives CASSVRQGNGYTF.

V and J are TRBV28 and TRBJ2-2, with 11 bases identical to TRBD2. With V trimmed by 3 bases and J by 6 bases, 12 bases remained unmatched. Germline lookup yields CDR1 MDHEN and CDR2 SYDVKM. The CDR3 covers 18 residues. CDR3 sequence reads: CASSFASGRPRSSGELFF. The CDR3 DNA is TGTGCCAGCAGTTTCGCTAGCGGGAGGCCCCGGAGCTCCGGGGAGCTGTTTTTT.

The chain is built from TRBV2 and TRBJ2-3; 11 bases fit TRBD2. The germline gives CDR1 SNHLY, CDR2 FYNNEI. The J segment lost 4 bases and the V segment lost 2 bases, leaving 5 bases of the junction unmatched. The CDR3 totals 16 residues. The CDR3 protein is CASSELAGGGPDTQYF. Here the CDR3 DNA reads TGTGCCAGCAGTGAATTAGCGGGAGGGGGCCCAGATACGCAGTATTTT.

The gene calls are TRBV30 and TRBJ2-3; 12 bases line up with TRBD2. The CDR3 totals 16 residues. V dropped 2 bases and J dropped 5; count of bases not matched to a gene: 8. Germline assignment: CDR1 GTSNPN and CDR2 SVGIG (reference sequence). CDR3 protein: CAWSPGLAGRGDTQYF. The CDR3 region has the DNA TGTGCCTGGAGTCCTGGACTAGCGGGACGGGGAGATACGCAGTATTTT.

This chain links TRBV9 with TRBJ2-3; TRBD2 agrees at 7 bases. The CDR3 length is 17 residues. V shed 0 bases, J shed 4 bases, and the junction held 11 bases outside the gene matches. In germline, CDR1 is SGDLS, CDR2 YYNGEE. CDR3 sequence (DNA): TGTGCCAGCAGCGTAGAGGAGGGCGGGAGTTCGCCAGATACGCAGTATTTT. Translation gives CASSVEEGGSSPDTQYF.

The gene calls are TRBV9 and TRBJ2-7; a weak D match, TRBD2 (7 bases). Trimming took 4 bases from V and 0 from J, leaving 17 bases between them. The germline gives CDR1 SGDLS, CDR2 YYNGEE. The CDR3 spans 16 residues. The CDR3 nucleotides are TGTGCCAGCAGCCCTCACGGGGGCGGGAGCTCCTACGAGCAGTACTTC. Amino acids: CASSPHGGGSSYEQYF.

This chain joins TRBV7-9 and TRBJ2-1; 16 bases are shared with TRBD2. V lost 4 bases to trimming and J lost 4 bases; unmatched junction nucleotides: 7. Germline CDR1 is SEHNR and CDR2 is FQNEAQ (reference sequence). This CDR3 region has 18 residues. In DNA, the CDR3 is TGTGCCAGCAGCTCCAAGGGACTAGCGGGAGGGCCTTACAATGAGCAGTTCTTC. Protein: CASSSKGLAGGPYNEQFF.

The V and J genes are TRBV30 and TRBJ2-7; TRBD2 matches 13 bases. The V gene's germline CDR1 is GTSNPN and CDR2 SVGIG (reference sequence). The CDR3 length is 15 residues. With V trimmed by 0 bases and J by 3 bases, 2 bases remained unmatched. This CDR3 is CAWSVRTSGSYEQYF. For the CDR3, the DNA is TGTGCCTGGAGTGTAAGGACTAGCGGGAGCTACGAGCAGTACTTC.

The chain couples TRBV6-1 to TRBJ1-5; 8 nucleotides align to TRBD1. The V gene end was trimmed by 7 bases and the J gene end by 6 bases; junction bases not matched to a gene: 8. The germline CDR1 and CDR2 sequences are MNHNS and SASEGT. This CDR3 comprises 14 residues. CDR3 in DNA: TGTGCCAGCAAGGACAGGGTGATTGGTCAGCCCCAGCATTTT. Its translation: CASKDRVIGQPQHF.

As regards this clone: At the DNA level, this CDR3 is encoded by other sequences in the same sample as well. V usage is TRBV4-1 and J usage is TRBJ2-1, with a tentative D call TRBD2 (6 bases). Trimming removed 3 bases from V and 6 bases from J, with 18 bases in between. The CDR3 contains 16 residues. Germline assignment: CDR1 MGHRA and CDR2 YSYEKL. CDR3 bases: TGCGCCAGCAGCCAGACTCCTCTGACTAGTACCAATGAGCAGTTCTTC. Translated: CASSQTPLTSTNEQFF.

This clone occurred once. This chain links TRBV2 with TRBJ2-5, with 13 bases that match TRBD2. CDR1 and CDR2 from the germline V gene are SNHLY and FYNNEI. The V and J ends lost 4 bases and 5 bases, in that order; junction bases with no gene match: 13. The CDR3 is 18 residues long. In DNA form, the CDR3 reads TGTGCCAGCAGTGCACTCCAACTAGCGGGAGGGCCGAGTGAGACCCAGTACTTC. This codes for CASSALQLAGGPSETQYF.

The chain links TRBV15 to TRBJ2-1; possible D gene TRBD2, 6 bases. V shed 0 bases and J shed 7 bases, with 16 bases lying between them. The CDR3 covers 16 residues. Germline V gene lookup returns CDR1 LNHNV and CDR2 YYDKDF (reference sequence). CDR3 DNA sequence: TGTGCCACCAGCAGAGAGTCGGGAGCAGCGAGTAATGAGCAGTTCTTC. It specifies CATSRESGAASNEQFF.

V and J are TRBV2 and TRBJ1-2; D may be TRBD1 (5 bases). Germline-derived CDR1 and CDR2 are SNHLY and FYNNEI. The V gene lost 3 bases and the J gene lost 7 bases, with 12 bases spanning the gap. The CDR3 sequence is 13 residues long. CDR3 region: CASSDGAGFGYTF. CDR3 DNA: TGTGCCAGCAGTGACGGCGCAGGGTTTGGCTACACCTTC. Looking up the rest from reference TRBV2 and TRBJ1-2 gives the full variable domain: EPEVTQTPSHQVTQMGQEVILRCVPISNHLYFYWYRQILGQKVEFLVSFYNNEISEKSEIFDDQFSVERPDGSNFTLKIRSTKLEDSAMYFCASSDGAGFGYTFGSGTRLTVV.

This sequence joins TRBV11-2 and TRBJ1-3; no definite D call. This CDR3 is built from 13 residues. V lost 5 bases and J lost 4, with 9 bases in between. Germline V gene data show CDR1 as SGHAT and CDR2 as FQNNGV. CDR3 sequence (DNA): TGTGCCAGCAGCCACAGTGCGGGAAACACCATATATTTT. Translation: CASSHSAGNTIYF.

Here the CDR3 reads CASSQDLFRGQGSGANVLTF. The CDR3 nucleotides are TGCGCCAGCAGCCAAGATCTCTTCAGGGGACAGGGTTCTGGGGCCAACGTCCTGACTTTC. The J gene is TRBJ2-6, the V gene TRBV4-1, with 9 bases aligning to TRBD1. J gave up 1 base and V 0 bases, and 10 bases lay outside the gene matches. The V gene's germline CDR1 is MGHRA and CDR2 YSYEKL. This CDR3 region has 20 residues.

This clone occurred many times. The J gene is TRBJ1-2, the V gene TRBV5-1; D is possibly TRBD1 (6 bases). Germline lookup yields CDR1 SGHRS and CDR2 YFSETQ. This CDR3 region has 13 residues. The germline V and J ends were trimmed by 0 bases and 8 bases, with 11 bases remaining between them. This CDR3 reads CASSLEGVRGYTF. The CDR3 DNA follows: TGCGCCAGCAGCTTGGAGGGGGTTAGGGGCTACACCTTC.

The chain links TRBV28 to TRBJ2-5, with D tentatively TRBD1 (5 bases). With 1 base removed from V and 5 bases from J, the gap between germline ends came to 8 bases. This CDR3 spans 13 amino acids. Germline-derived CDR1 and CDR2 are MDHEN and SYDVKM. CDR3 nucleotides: TGTGCCAGCAGTTTATTGGGGCGGGAGACCCAGTACTTC. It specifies CASSLLGRETQYF.

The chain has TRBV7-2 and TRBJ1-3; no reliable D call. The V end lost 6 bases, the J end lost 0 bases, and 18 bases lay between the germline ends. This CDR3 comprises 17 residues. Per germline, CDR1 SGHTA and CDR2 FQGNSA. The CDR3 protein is CASSLPSGGLSGNTIYF. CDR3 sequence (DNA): TGTGCCAGCAGTCTCCCTTCCGGCGGTCTCTCTGGAAACACCATATATTTT.

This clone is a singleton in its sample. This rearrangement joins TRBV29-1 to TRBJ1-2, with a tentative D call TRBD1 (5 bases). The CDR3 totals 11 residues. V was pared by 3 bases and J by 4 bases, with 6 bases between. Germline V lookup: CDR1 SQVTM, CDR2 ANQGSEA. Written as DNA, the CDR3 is TGCAGCGTTGACCAGGGCTATGGCTACACCTTC. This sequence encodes CSVDQGYGYTF.